The present T cell receptor beta chain was sequenced within a study of blood T cells in healthy people across ages. Overall study context: About one barcoded beta molecule was captured per two T cells (by template switching).

Healthy Russian Caucasian donors spanned ages about 6 to 95 years. The total RNA that was extracted per sample amounted to at least 5.5 micrograms. This clonotype was detected only a few times. One base away lies a much larger clone, so this may be a sequencing read error. Together with a sample-barcoded 5' primer, a J-beta primer mix was included in a second PCR lasting roughly 7 to 11 cycles. Every cDNA was tagged by a template-switch adaptor with 12 random nucleotides. Via MiXCR, TCRdb re-called the 5' RACE reads, giving one row per CDR3 protein. There are hundreds of thousands of distinct CDR3 sequences in the sample; 25% to 35% occur only once, and approximately 15% lies in the top ten. The sequence was collected from an elderly woman in good health. Sequencing was carried out using blood.

The CDR3 nucleotides are TGTGCCAGCAGCCCCGGGACAGTCAACTCCTACGGGCAGTACTTC. This sequence encodes CASSPGTVNSYGQYF. This chain links TRBV7-2 with TRBJ2-7, with 7 bases identical to TRBD1. The CDR3 is 15 amino acids. Germline V gives CDR1 SGHTA, CDR2 FQGNSA.